The sequence of this TCR beta chain was determined in a study of T-cell memory formation after mild COVID-19. Points on this clonotype: Its specificity is not known.

J lost 3 bases, V lost 7 bases, and 8 bases had no gene match. This CDR3 contains 14 residues. Per the germline V gene, CDR1 is SEHNR and CDR2 is FQNEAQ (reference sequence). The study's findings and limits: Clones which contracted sat mainly in CM and EM if CD4+, and in EMRA if CD8+. Memory from before infection featured some responding clones, which suggests cross-reactive memory joined.

TCRdb itself ran the 5' RACE reads through MiXCR, one entry per CDR3 protein. This table holds just under 50,000 distinct CDR3 sequences, 10% to 15% found once. The source is a man between 18 and 35 years old who had mild COVID-19 (a few samples of this study predate the infection). Cell type and time point are not known. Sequencing was carried out using PBMCs or a T cell subset sorted from them (not recorded which). The genes are TRBV7-9 and TRBJ1-1; 7 bases are a match to TRBD1. Written as DNA, the CDR3 is TGTGCCAGCACCACCAGGGGGAAGGACACTGAAGCTTTCTTT. It codes for CASTTRGKDTEAFF.